This T cell receptor beta chain was sequenced for a study of cytomegalovirus exposure and HLA in healthy donors (dated by TCRdb to between 2016 and 2019). Some background on the complete study: In an earlier analysis of 587 of the donors, approximately 300 Gb of sequence data and roughly 100 million unique TCR beta sequences from roughly 200 million T cells were reported. The study combined high-throughput TCR immunosequencing, statistical association of individual TCRs with disease status, and machine learning to predict cytomegalovirus infection status. Five DR-DQ haplotypes were treated as single units for association and clustering because of strong linkage in the cohort. Approximately 300 gigabases of sequencing data and around 80 million unique TCR sequences made up an early release that covered 640 HLA-typed donors. Among about 390 genotyped donors of the cohort, an average of approximately 250,000 unique TCR beta nucleotide sequences were sequenced per donor, about a sixth of them non-productive. The aim of the study was to test whether cataloging public T cell receptors could identify signatures of past pathogen exposure. All discovery cohort repertoires had been generated using a single sequencing platform. Alongside the repertoire data, information on donor age, sex, ethnicity and CMV serostatus was compiled. Rather than using new phenotypic data, the later analysis identified candidate immune exposures from TCR beta sequences and from how often those sequences occurred across donors. Genome-wide SNP genotypes for about 55% of the 666 donors were used in a later genetic analysis, which treated that subset as a discovery cohort. Of the 300 to 400 genotyped donors, over 65% fell in the genetic ancestry cluster associated with self-reported Caucasian donors. Both class I and class II loci were covered by HLA typing, at four-digit resolution. A later analysis re-examined previously published TCR beta repertoires from 600 to 700 donors and added high-resolution HLA genotyping to investigate patterns of TCR occurrence. In an earlier analysis of 550 to 700 of the donors, high-throughput TCR beta sequencing was used to judge whether each TCR beta V gene segment behaved as functional or pseudogenic. A separate validation cohort of roughly 130 different subjects was used in addition to the roughly 720-subject first cohort. The number of typed donors differed by locus: 629-630 for A, B, C, DRB1 and DQB1; approximately 540 for DQA1; 606 for DPA1; and around 450 for DPB1. Using immunosequencing, the study profiled T cell repertoires from 640 or so subjects and related those repertoires to cytomegalovirus serostatus. Results and caveats for the whole study, not just this receptor: Most CMV-associated TCR beta chains appeared to be HLA-restricted in a later analysis, and the HLA associations seemed to be driven largely by CMV exposure. According to the authors, the approach could potentially be generalized to other disease states and immunological phenotypes. In both the original and validation cohorts, the classifier was reported to diagnose cytomegalovirus status with high specificity and sensitivity. Specific HLA alleles were associated with over 15,000 TCR beta sequences at a false discovery rate of 0.05 in a later analysis. Because the 87-base-pair reads could not distinguish some IMGT-functional V segments, including TRBV6-2 and TRBV6-3, those segments were excluded. CMV serostatus was the only immune exposure information available for the cohort. Several of the top co-occurrence clusters appeared to be linked to parvovirus B19, influenza, CMV and Epstein-Barr virus, according to a later analysis. While some public TCRs were present in many individuals, most TCR sequences turned up only very rarely across donors. The sequencing pipeline was judged likely to have produced a cluster of highly shared sequence variants as a technical artifact. Because counts were too low, 15 to 20 rarely observed V segments, including chromosome 9 orphons, were left out of the earlier analysis of approximately 500 of the donors. Compared with the approximately 670-donor mean, donors in an Asian-associated ancestry cluster had fewer N-insertions in productive TCRs, according to a later genetic analysis. When HLA alleles, especially DR and DQ, strongly co-occurred, TCR associations were difficult to assign to individual alleles. Because HLA typing was unavailable for some donors at each locus, only the typed subset was used in association tests. In a later analysis, TCR association rates were found to vary across HLA loci, with the most associated TCRs seen for DRB1 alleles and the fewest for HLA-C alleles. In a later analysis, HLA-associated TCR beta chains were found to be more clonally expanded and to have lower generation probabilities than equally common non-associated chains. In vitro tests confirmed that a few of the cytomegalovirus-associated TCR beta chains recognize cytomegalovirus antigens. In this cohort, only TCR beta chains were sequenced, and detectable features were limited by the absence of alpha or paired-chain data. Correlated functional status among segregating V segments might be attributable to linkage disequilibrium, but an unknown experimental factor could not be ruled out. The presence/absence analyses assumed that sequencing depth was roughly uniform across donors, and that assumption may not be true. An earlier analysis of approximately 540 of the donors showed that most TCR beta V segments appeared in productive rearrangements either about 87% or about 30% of the time, which broadly matched IMGT annotations. The study listed approximately 150 TCR beta chains as associated with cytomegalovirus. A further reported finding was that TCR beta sequences accurately predicted the HLA-A and HLA-B alleles for most subjects in the first cohort. An association between a missense DCLRE1C variant and V-gene and J-gene trimming of TCR beta chains was found in a later genetic analysis and replicated in an independent cohort.

In total, roughly 670 healthy bone marrow donors made up the cohort. At the time of sampling, all cohort members were nominally healthy, though unrecorded immune exposures were likely present. CMV serostatus was positive for 250 to 300 and negative for about 55% of the roughly 670 cohort members, and was not recorded for this donor. Every donor gave a peripheral blood sample, and the peripheral blood mononuclear cells from that sample were used for TCR beta sequencing. The Qiagen DNeasy Blood Extraction Kit was used to extract genomic DNA from the blood cell samples. Library construction relied on the immunoSEQ multiplex PCR assay. The multiplex PCR relied on a mix of 60 forward primers for TCR Vbeta segments and 13 reverse primers for TCR Jbeta segments. The CDR3 region of rearranged TCR beta genes was amplified from genomic DNA with a multiplex PCR assay. On the Illumina HiSeq System, the amplified TCR beta libraries were sequenced as 87-base-pair reads. Processing in the source paper ran as follows. A later analysis counted about 80 million unique TCR beta chains across the 500 to 850 repertoires, and some 11 million of these chains were shared by at least two donors. To remove PCR and sequencing errors, raw reads were error-corrected and collapsed into unique sequences using a nearest-neighbor algorithm that merged closely related sequences. V, D and J gene segments were assigned by aligning CDR3 sequences to IMGT reference sequences. For a sequence to be retained, a match of at least six nucleotides was required to both a V gene segment and a J gene segment. Rearrangements were classified as productive when the CDR3 lacked stop codons and remained in frame with V and J, and all other rearrangements were classified as non-productive. Following IMGT convention, CDR3 was defined as the stretch from the second conserved V-encoded cysteine to the conserved J-encoded phenylalanine. Sequences without an unambiguous match to a single V gene segment were excluded from the earlier analysis of about 640 of the donors. In an earlier analysis of approximately 560 of the donors, a V segment was called functional when productive rearrangements were above 56.7%, and segregating when the standard deviation between donors exceeded 5%. To diagnose cytomegalovirus status from the catalog of TCR beta chain sequences, a statistical classification framework was built. V and J gene assignment, in a later analysis, came from comparing TCR nucleotide sequences with IMGT/GENE-DB human TR gene sequences. In a later analysis, CDR3 sequences and most-parsimonious VDJ recombination scenarios were assigned using the TCRdist pipeline. A later analysis defined each TCR beta chain by its CDR3 amino acid sequence plus V-gene family, and excluded reads lacking a unique V-gene family. To address suspected cross-contamination and a sequencing artifact, a later analysis removed 450 to 700 highly shared, low-generation-probability nucleotide sequences. In a later analysis, a clonal expansion index was calculated for each public chain from normalized within-repertoire ranks of inferred template counts. In a later analysis, generation probabilities were computed using a VDJ recombination model fitted to out-of-frame rearrangements, and the results were checked against IGoR. In a later analysis, TCR-TCR, TCR-HLA and TCR-CMV co-occurrence was scored with hypergeometric tests, and a repertoire-size bias correction was applied to TCR pairs. To estimate false discovery rates, a later analysis permuted the HLA or CMV assignments 20 times. In a later analysis, co-occurring TCRs were grouped with DBSCAN, and TCRdist sequence similarity was added when clustering was performed within HLA-allele-positive subsets. For co-occurrence clustering, repertoires with fewer than 30,000 or more than 120,000 public chains were excluded, along with about five repertoires with anomalous nucleotide sharing. TCRdb carries this immuneACCESS record with in-frame sequences only. Its versions omit some clonotypes, under half of them owing to an unresolved V gene in the studies checked, with the rest unexplained. D and trimming come from the DNA, and the V and J calls and clone size come from that table. The sample has over 90,000 clones on record, 50% to 70% of them singletons. The ten largest clonotypes hold about 4.9% of the sample.

This clone was counted a few times. Its antigen target is currently unknown. There are no base qualities to consult, and no much larger clone falls within one base. V drops 6 bases and J drops 4 bases, leaving 15 bases in between. The CDR3, cysteine through phenylalanine, is 14 amino acids long. This entry keeps only the CDR3 DNA: 42 bases, framed from base 1. Based on the germline V gene, the CDR1 and CDR2 sequences are SGDLS and YYNGEE. This receptor chain uses TRBV9 and TRBJ2-3, with a weak D call of TRBD2 (7 bases match). The sequenced sample consisted of PBMCs. This receptor was taken from a human donor in good health. The nucleotide sequence is given as TGTGCCAGCACAAGGACGGGGGGCGCAGATACGCAGTATTTT. This gives the protein CASTRTGGADTQYF.